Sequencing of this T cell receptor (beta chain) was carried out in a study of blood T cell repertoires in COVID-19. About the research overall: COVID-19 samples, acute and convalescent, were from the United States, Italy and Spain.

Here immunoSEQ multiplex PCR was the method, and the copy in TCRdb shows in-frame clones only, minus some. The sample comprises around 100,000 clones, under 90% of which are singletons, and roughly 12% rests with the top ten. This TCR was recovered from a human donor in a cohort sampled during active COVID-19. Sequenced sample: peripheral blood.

The CDR3 reads CASSQDMTLTDTQYF. The CDR3, as DNA: TGCGCCAGCAGCCAAGATATGACATTAACAGATACGCAGTATTTT. The rearrangement links TRBV4-1 to TRBJ2-3; D unresolved. The germline V gene has CDR1 MGHRA and CDR2 YSYEKL. The V and J ends lost 0 bases and 3 bases respectively, with 10 bases between them. The CDR3 contains 15 residues.